This T cell receptor beta chain was observed in a study of low-dose radiotherapy and immunotherapy resistance in tumors. Study context: Per fraction, Cohort 1 was given 0.5 Gy every 2 weeks, for a total of 6.5 Gy.

The time point: before trial treatment. Those eligible were patients bearing advanced solid tumors lacking tumor-infiltrating lymphocytes. The junction had 2 bases not matched to a gene; V was cut back by 0 bases and J by 0 bases. Germline V gives CDR1 SGDLS, CDR2 YYNGEE. The CDR3 contains 15 residues. This clonotype was recorded many times. Gene-specific TRAV and TRBV primers were used for first-strand cDNA, covering alpha and beta chains. A constant-region primer paired with the V-primer adapter amplified TCRs over about 18 PCR cycles. One entry per CDR3 protein, called by TCRdb with MiXCR from the reads. The sample yields nearly 95,000 distinct CDR3 sequences, more than 8.5% seen once.

The chain couples TRBV9 to TRBJ2-7, with 8 bases fitting TRBD2. The sequence was collected from a male donor with prostate cancer. This specimen was PBMCs, taken before treatment. The chain's CDR3 is CASSVASGLSYEQYF. CDR3 in DNA: TGTGCCAGCAGCGTAGCTAGCGGGCTCTCCTACGAGCAGTACTTC.